The present T cell receptor (beta chain) was sequenced within a study of blood T cells in healthy people across ages. Points from the study as a whole: Per million T cells, the diversity of TCR beta decreased roughly linearly as age advanced.

The authors drew around 9.4 milliliters of peripheral blood from each donor. A note on this clonotype: The antigen remains undetermined.

The CDR3 length is 13 residues. V lost 2 bases and J lost 1, with 6 bases in between. CDR1 LGHNA and CDR2 YNFKEQ come from the germline V gene. Together with a sample-barcoded 5' primer, a J-beta primer mix was included in a second PCR lasting roughly 7 to 11 cycles. TCRdb re-called the 5' RACE reads with MiXCR, one entry per CDR3 protein. The sample records about 680,000 distinct CDR3 sequences, 45% to 50% being singletons. This TCR was recovered from a woman in her sixties or seventies in good health. V is TRBV4-2 and J is TRBJ2-7; D remains ambiguous. Material for sequencing was blood. The CDR3 nucleotides read TGTGCCAGCAGCCAAACACAGTCCTACGAGCAGTACTTC. It yields the protein CASSQTQSYEQYF.